This TCR beta chain comes out of a study of blood T cell repertoires in COVID-19. Germline CDR1 and CDR2: SGHNT and YYREEE (reference sequence). With V trimmed by 4 bases and J by 6 bases, 17 bases remained unmatched. The CDR3 is made up of 17 amino acids. Assay: immunoSEQ multiplex PCR; the TCRdb copy retains only in-frame clones and omits some. This table holds 250,000 to 300,000 clones, 88% found once. The J gene is TRBJ2-7, the V gene TRBV5-4; TRBD1 agrees at 9 bases. The origin of this receptor is a woman between 25 and 40 years old who had recovered from COVID-19. The sequenced material came from peripheral blood. The CDR3 reads CASSASIGTGIISEQYF. In nucleotides, the CDR3 is TGTGCCAGCAGCGCATCGATAGGGACAGGGATCATATCCGAGCAGTACTTC. Combining the CDR3 with reference TRBV5-4 and TRBJ2-7 gives the whole variable domain ETGVTQSPTHLIKTRGQQVTLRCSSQSGHNTVSWYQQALGQGPQFIFQYYREEENGRGNFPPRFSGLQFPNYSSELNVNALELDDSALYLCASSASIGTGIISEQYFGPGTRLTVT.